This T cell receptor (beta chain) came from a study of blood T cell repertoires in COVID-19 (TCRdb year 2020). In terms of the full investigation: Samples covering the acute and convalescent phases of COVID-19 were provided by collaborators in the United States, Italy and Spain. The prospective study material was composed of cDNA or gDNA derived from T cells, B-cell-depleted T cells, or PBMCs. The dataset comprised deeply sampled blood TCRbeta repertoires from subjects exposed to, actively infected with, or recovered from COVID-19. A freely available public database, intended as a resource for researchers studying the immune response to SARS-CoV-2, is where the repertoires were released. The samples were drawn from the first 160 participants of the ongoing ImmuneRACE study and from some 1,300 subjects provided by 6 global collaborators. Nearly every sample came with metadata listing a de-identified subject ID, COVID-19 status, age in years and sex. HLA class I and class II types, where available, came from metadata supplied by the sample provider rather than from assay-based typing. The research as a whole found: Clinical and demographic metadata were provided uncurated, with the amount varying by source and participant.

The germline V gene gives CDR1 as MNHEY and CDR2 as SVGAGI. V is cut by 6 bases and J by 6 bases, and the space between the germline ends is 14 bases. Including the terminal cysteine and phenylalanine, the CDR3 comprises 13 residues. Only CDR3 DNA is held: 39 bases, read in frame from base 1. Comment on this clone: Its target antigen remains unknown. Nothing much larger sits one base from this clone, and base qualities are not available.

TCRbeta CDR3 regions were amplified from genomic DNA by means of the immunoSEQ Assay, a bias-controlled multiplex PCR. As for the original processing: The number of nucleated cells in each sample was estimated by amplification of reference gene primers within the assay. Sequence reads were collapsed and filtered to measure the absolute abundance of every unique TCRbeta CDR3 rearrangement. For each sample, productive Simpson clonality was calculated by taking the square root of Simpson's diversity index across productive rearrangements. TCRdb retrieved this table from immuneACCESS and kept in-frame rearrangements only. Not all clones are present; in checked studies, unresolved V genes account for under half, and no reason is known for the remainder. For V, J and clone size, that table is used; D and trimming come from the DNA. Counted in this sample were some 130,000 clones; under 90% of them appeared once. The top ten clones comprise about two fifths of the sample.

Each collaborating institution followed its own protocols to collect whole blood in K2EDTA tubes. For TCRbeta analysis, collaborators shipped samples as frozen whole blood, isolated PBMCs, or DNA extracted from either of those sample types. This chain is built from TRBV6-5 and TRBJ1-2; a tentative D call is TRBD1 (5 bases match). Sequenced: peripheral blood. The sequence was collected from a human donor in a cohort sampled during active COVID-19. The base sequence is TGTGCCAGCAGGGTCGGCCAGGGCGATGGCTACACCTTC. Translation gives CASRVGQGDGYTF.